A single sample is the source of the 28 T cell receptor beta chains below, sequenced in a study of shared clonotypes between healthy human individuals. The repertoire was sequenced with immunoSEQ multiplex PCR; TCRdb's copy has only in-frame clones and lacks some. The sample yields under 150,000 clones, around two thirds seen once. The specimen sequenced was memory CD8+ T cells sorted from blood. Subset defined: CD45RO+ cells pooled with CCR7-negative TemRA cells. The receptors come from a young woman in good health.

There are a few counts of this clone. The rearrangement uses TRBV15 and TRBJ2-6, with D possibly TRBD1 on 6 matching bases. Germline values: CDR1 LNHNV, CDR2 YYDKDF (reference sequence). Between the trimmed V and J ends, which lost 0 bases and 3 bases, there was a span of 9 bases. This CDR3 contains 16 residues. CDR3 in DNA: TGTGCCACCAGCAGAGACCAGGGGAATGGGGCCAACGTCCTGACTTTC. Residues: CATSRDQGNGANVLTF.

The chain combines TRBV6-5 with TRBJ1-2; D uncertain. Germline values: CDR1 MNHEY, CDR2 SVGAGI. This CDR3 has 14 residues. Trimming cost V 2 bases and J 0 bases, with 7 bases left between them. The CDR3 DNA reads as TGTGCCAGCAGTTACAGAGGGACTAACTATGGCTACACCTTC. Translation gives CASSYRGTNYGYTF.

This clone showed up just once. The rearrangement joins TRBV5-6 to TRBJ1-5; unclear D gene. Germline V gene sequence: CDR1 SGHDT, CDR2 YYEEEE. The V and J ends lost 1 base and 11 bases respectively, with 4 bases between them. There are 10 residues in the CDR3. The DNA of the CDR3 is TGTGCCAGCAGCTTGTTCGCCCAGCATTTT. Translated: CASSLFAQHF. Based on the CDR3 plus reference TRBV5-6 and TRBJ1-5, the full variable domain is DAGVTQSPTHLIKTRGQQVTLRCSPKSGHDTVSWYQQALGQGPQFIFQYYEEEERQRGNFPDRFSGHQFPNYSSELNVNALLLGDSALYLCASSLFAQHFGDGTRLSIL.

This clone was seen only a few times. J is TRBJ2-7 and V is TRBV27, with no clear D. CDR3 size: 14 residues. Trimming cost V 0 bases and J 3 bases, with 9 bases left between them. Germline assignment: CDR1 MNHEY and CDR2 SMNVEV (reference sequence). CDR3 DNA: TGTGCCAGCAGTTTATCCGATCCATTCTACGAGCAGTACTTC. It codes for CASSLSDPFYEQYF.

This clone was counted a few times. The chain recombines TRBV7-8 with TRBJ2-7; D tentatively reads TRBD1 or TRBD2 (5 bases each). Germline V gene sequence: CDR1 SGHVS, CDR2 FQNEAQ. The CDR3 extends over 15 amino acids. V was trimmed by 6 bases and J by 0 bases, leaving 15 bases between them. CDR3 region: CASSHYGGFSYEQYF. DNA for the CDR3: TGTGCCAGCAGTCACTATGGGGGATTCTCCTACGAGCAGTACTTC.

The chain employs TRBV4-1 and TRBJ2-7; D is unresolved. Trimming pared 2 bases from V and 3 bases from J, leaving 23 bases between. This CDR3 spans 18 amino acids. Per germline, CDR1 MGHRA and CDR2 YSYEKL. The CDR3 DNA reads as TGCGCCAGCAGCCAACGGGTAGACACTCCAAACCCACACTACGAGCAGTACTTC. It translates to CASSQRVDTPNPHYEQYF.

The rearrangement joins TRBV5-1 to TRBJ1-1; D is uncertain. The CDR3 is 17 amino acids. The germline gives CDR1 SGHRS, CDR2 YFSETQ. Trimming pared 0 bases from V and 0 bases from J, leaving 15 bases between. The CDR3 region is CASSLGGLQTMNTEAFF. CDR3 DNA sequence: TGCGCCAGCAGCTTGGGAGGGCTCCAGACCATGAACACTGAAGCTTTCTTT.

The V gene is TRBV6-6, the J gene TRBJ2-5; possibly TRBD2 for D (6 bases). The V end was cut by 1 base, the J end by 2 bases, with 11 bases between. Germline CDR1 and CDR2: MNHNY and SVGAGI (reference sequence). CDR3 size: 15 residues. CDR3 loop: CASSYLGGIQETQYF. As DNA, the CDR3 is TGTGCCAGCAGTTACTTGGGGGGAATACAAGAGACCCAGTACTTC.

CDR3 DNA sequence: TGTGCCAGCAGCCATACAGGGGCATCCTACGAGCAGTACTTC. Translated, it gives CASSHTGASYEQYF. The gene calls are TRBV7-2 and TRBJ2-7, with 7 bases identical to TRBD1. Trimming removed 5 bases from V and 1 base from J; junction bases left unmatched: 5. Germline CDR1 reads SGHTA; CDR2 reads FQGNSA. CDR3 size: 14 residues.

V usage is TRBV6-1 and J usage is TRBJ1-5; D remains ambiguous. Germline CDR1 and CDR2: MNHNS and SASEGT. Trimming removed 1 base from V and 8 bases from J, with 12 bases in between. The CDR3 spans 14 residues. The CDR3 sequence: CASSEGSASKPQHF. CDR3 in DNA: TGTGCCAGCAGTGAAGGGTCAGCCAGTAAGCCCCAGCATTTT.

By frequency in the sample, this clone is medium-sized. The chain couples TRBV29-1 to TRBJ2-3, with 12 bases that match TRBD2. Germline V gives CDR1 SQVTM, CDR2 ANQGSEA. The V and J ends lost 1 base and 1 base, in that order; junction bases with no gene match: 6. This CDR3 comprises 17 residues. CDR3 DNA sequence: TGCAGCGTTGAAGGCCACCGACTAGCGGGGGGCACAGATACGCAGTATTTT. Protein sequence: CSVEGHRLAGGTDTQYF.

The chain links TRBV4-1 to TRBJ2-7; the match to TRBD2 covers 9 bases. With 3 bases clipped from V and 5 bases from J, the junction kept 5 bases outside the gene matches. The CDR3 runs 14 residues. Per the germline V gene, CDR1 is MGHRA and CDR2 is YSYEKL. This chain's CDR3 is CASSHSGGGHEQYF. CDR3 DNA: TGCGCCAGCAGCCATAGCGGGGGAGGGCACGAGCAGTACTTC.

The rearrangement joins TRBV25-1 to TRBJ2-1; the match to TRBD2 covers 9 bases. Germline values: CDR1 MGHDK, CDR2 SYGVNS. The CDR3 is 15 amino acids. V lost 3 bases to trimming and J lost 0 bases; unmatched junction nucleotides: 0. CDR3 loop: CASSDSGSSYNEQFF. The CDR3 DNA follows: TGTGCCAGCAGTGATAGCGGGAGCTCCTACAATGAGCAGTTCTTC.

This clone has a handful of counts. The V gene is TRBV5-4, the J gene TRBJ1-1; TRBD1 matches 8 bases. The CDR3 has 14 amino acids. After removal of 2 bases from V and 1 base from J, the junction contained 1 base not matched to a gene. The germline V gene has CDR1 SGHNT and CDR2 YYREEE (reference sequence). The CDR3 sequence: CASSFTGGNTEAFF. The CDR3 DNA follows: TGTGCCAGCAGCTTCACAGGGGGGAACACTGAAGCTTTCTTT.

The chain employs TRBV5-4 and TRBJ2-7; 8 bases align to TRBD1. The CDR3 runs to 15 residues. Germline CDR1 is SGHNT and CDR2 is YYREEE (reference sequence). The ends lost 0 bases at V and 2 bases at J; junction bases unmatched: 4. CDR3 DNA sequence: TGTGCCAGCAGCTTGGCCGGACAGGGTACCTACGAGCAGTACTTC. Translating gives CASSLAGQGTYEQYF. The entire variable domain, with the rest obtained from reference TRBV5-4 and TRBJ2-7, is as follows: ETGVTQSPTHLIKTRGQQVTLRCSSQSGHNTVSWYQQALGQGPQFIFQYYREEENGRGNFPPRFSGLQFPNYSSELNVNALELDDSALYLCASSLAGQGTYEQYFGPGTRLTVT.

The gene calls are TRBV6-6 and TRBJ1-1; D gene unclear. Looked up from germline, CDR1 is MNHNY and CDR2 is SVGAGI (reference sequence). The CDR3 consists of 14 residues. Trimming shortened V by 3 bases and J by 4 bases, and 12 bases separated the two germline ends. CDR3 nucleotides: TGTGCCAGCAGTTATAACCGTCCCGGCACTGAAGCTTTCTTT. It codes for CASSYNRPGTEAFF.

The chain recombines TRBV7-9 with TRBJ2-5, with D perhaps matching TRBD2 (5 bases). The CDR3 runs 17 residues. The germline V gene encodes CDR1 SEHNR and CDR2 FQNEAQ (reference sequence). Between the trimmed V and J ends, which lost 1 base and 3 bases, there was a span of 18 bases. The CDR3 sequence: CASSLVASYSFEETQYF. The CDR3 DNA reads as TGTGCCAGCAGCTTAGTGGCTAGCTACAGTTTCGAAGAGACCCAGTACTTC.

CDR3 residues: CASSNPSGNEQFF. In DNA form, the CDR3 reads TGTGCCAGCAGTAACCCTAGCGGGAATGAGCAGTTCTTC. The chain links TRBV6-5 to TRBJ2-1, with TRBD2 matching over 8 bases. The V gene's germline CDR1 is MNHEY and CDR2 SVGAGI. The CDR3 has 13 amino acids. With V trimmed by 5 bases and J by 7 bases, 4 bases remained unmatched.

As for this clone: This could be a read error, since a much larger clone is one nucleotide away. The chain couples TRBV7-8 to TRBJ2-5; D gene unclear. The DNA end is a closer match to TRBJ2-7, so the J assignment may be wrong. The CDR3 is 13 amino acids. Germline V gene sequence: CDR1 SGHVS, CDR2 FQNEAQ. The CDR3 DNA sequence: TGTGCCAGCAGCTTAGGGGGAACCTACGAGCAGTACTTC. Protein product: CASSLGGTYEQYF.

In nucleotides, the CDR3 is TGCAGCGTTGGTTCCGGGGAGAACGGCGAGCAGTACTTC. It specifies CSVGSGENGEQYF. The chain recombines TRBV29-1 with TRBJ2-5; D possibly corresponds to TRBD2 (5 bases). The end of the DNA is better explained by TRBJ2-7, so the J call may be wrong. This CDR3 is 13 amino acids long. Germline-derived CDR1 and CDR2 are SQVTM and ANQGSEA.

The chain combines TRBV9 with TRBJ1-2; tentatively, D is TRBD1 (5 bases). V dropped 0 bases and J dropped 6 bases, with 18 bases sitting between them. This CDR3 comprises 16 residues. Germline-derived CDR1 and CDR2 are SGDLS and YYNGEE. The CDR3 DNA follows: TGTGCCAGCAGCGTAGCCAGGGATGGTGGACCCGATGGCTACACCTTC. This encodes CASSVARDGGPDGYTF.

This rearrangement joins TRBV6-6 to TRBJ2-7, with D possibly matching TRBD1 (7 bases). Germline CDR1 and CDR2: MNHNY and SVGAGI (reference sequence). V shed 2 bases and J shed 3 bases, with 11 bases lying between them. There are 14 residues in the CDR3. The chain's CDR3 is CASSYRGTDYEQYF. The CDR3 coding sequence is TGTGCCAGCAGTTACCGGGGGACAGACTACGAGCAGTACTTC.

The chain uses TRBV2 and TRBJ2-7; D not certain. This CDR3 has 14 residues. In germline, CDR1 is SNHLY, CDR2 FYNNEI. Trimming removed 4 bases at V and 0 bases at J, with 10 bases between. CDR3 sequence: CASSGQISSYEQYF. CDR3 bases: TGTGCCAGCAGTGGGCAGATAAGCTCCTACGAGCAGTACTTC. Combining the CDR3 with reference TRBV2 and TRBJ2-7 gives the whole variable domain EPEVTQTPSHQVTQMGQEVILRCVPISNHLYFYWYRQILGQKVEFLVSFYNNEISEKSEIFDDQFSVERPDGSNFTLKIRSTKLEDSAMYFCASSGQISSYEQYFGPGTRLTVT.

This chain uses TRBV27 with TRBJ2-7; D is perhaps TRBD2 (6 bases). The CDR3 runs 14 residues. With 4 bases removed from V and 6 bases from J, the gap between germline ends came to 16 bases. CDR1 MNHEY and CDR2 SMNVEV come from the germline V gene (reference sequence). The CDR3 loop reads CASSYMEGVGEQYF. For the CDR3, the DNA is TGTGCCAGCAGTTACATGGAGGGTGTGGGCGAGCAGTACTTC.

V and J are TRBV5-1 and TRBJ2-2; D possibly corresponds to TRBD1 (6 bases). This CDR3 contains 14 residues. Trimming shortened V by 0 bases and J by 6 bases, and 9 bases separated the two germline ends. The V gene's germline CDR1 is SGHRS and CDR2 YFSETQ. The CDR3, as DNA: TGCGCCAGCAGCTTGGAGGGGGTATCCGGGGAGCTGTTTTTT. Its protein is CASSLEGVSGELFF. Using reference TRBV5-1 and TRBJ2-2 for the parts outside the CDR3, the full variable domain is KAGVTQTPRYLIKTRGQQVTLSCSPISGHRSVSWYQQTPGQGLQFLFEYFSETQRNKGNFPGRFSGRQFSNSRSEMNVSTLELGDSALYLCASSLEGVSGELFFGEGSRLTVL.

The V gene is TRBV5-6, the J gene TRBJ2-7; 8 bases align to TRBD2. J was trimmed by 1 base and V by 4 bases; bases with no gene match: 7. This CDR3 spans 15 amino acids. Germline values: CDR1 SGHDT, CDR2 YYEEEE. The CDR3 region is CASSQRGRPSYEQYF. The CDR3 coding sequence is TGTGCCAGCAGCCAGCGGGGGCGGCCTTCCTACGAGCAGTACTTC.

This clone was observed once. V is TRBV25-1 and J is TRBJ2-3; 9 bases map to TRBD2. Per the germline V gene, CDR1 is MGHDK and CDR2 is SYGVNS. The V and J ends lost 8 bases and 2 bases, in that order; junction bases with no gene match: 8. This CDR3 has 15 residues. The CDR3 DNA reads TGTGCCAGCGGAATAGCGGGAGACTACACAGATACGCAGTATTTT. As protein: CASGIAGDYTDTQYF. The variable domain in full, with the rest retrieved from reference TRBV25-1 and TRBJ2-3, is EADIYQTPRYLVIGTGKKITLECSQTMGHDKMYWYQQDPGMELHLIHYSYGVNSTEKGDLSSESTVSRIRTEHFPLTLESARPSHTSQYLCASGIAGDYTDTQYFGPGTRLTVL.

This rearrangement joins TRBV11-1 to TRBJ1-2; D is unresolved. With 0 bases removed from V and 4 bases from J, the gap between germline ends came to 12 bases. The CDR3 sequence is 15 residues long. Germline V gene lookup returns CDR1 SGHAT and CDR2 FQDESV (reference sequence). For the CDR3, the DNA is TGTGCCAGCAGCTTAGCCCCAGGCAGGACCTATGGCTACACCTTC. It codes for CASSLAPGRTYGYTF.